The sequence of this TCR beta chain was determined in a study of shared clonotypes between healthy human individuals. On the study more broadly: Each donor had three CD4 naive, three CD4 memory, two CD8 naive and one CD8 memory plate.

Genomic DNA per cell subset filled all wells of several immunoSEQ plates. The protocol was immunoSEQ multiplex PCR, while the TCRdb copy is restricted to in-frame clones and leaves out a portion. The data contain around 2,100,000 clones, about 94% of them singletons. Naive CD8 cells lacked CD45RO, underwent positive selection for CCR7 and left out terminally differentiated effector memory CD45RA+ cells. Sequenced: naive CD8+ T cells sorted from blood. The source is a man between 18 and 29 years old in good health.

CDR3 bases: TGTGCCAGCAGCTTAGATCCGGGGCCCCAGCATTTT. Translating gives CASSLDPGPQHF. The chain is built from TRBV13 and TRBJ1-5; D is ambiguous. The CDR3 loop spans 12 amino acids. V gave up 1 base and J gave up 9 bases, with 7 bases separating them. The V gene's germline CDR1 is PRHDT and CDR2 FYEKMQ (reference sequence).